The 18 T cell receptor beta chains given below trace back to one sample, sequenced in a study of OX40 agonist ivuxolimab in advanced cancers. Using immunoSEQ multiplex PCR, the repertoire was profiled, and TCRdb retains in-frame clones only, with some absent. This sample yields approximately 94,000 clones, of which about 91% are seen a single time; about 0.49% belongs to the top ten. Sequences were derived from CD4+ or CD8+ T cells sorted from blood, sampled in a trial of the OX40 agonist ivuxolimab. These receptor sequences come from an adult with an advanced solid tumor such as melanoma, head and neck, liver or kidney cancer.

DNA for the CDR3: TGTGCCAGCAGCGAACAGGCGTTCGCGAACACCGGGGAGCTGTTTTTT. This gives the protein CASSEQAFANTGELFF. The V call is TRBV5-8, the J call TRBJ2-2; D possibly corresponds to TRBD1 (5 bases). Trimming pared 4 bases from V and 0 bases from J, leaving 13 bases between. Per the germline V gene, CDR1 is SGHTS and CDR2 is YDEGEE. The CDR3 runs 16 residues.

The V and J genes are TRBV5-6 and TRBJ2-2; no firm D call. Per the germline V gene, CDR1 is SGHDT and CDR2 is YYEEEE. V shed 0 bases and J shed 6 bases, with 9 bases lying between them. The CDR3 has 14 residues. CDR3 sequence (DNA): TGTGCCAGCAGCTTGGTGGGTATCGCCGGGGAGCTGTTTTTT. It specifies CASSLVGIAGELFF.

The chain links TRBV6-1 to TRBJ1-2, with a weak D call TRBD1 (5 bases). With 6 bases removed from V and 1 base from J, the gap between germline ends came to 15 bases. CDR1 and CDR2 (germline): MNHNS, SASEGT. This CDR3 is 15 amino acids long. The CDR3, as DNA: TGTGCCAGCAGCGAGACAGAGAAGCTTAACTATGGCTACACCTTC. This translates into CASSETEKLNYGYTF.

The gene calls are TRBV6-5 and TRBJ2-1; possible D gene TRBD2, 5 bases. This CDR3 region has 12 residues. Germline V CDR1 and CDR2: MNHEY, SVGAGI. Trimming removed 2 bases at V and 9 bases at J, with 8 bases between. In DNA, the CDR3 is TGTGCCAGCAGTTACATTCGGGGTGAGCAGTTCTTC. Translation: CASSYIRGEQFF.

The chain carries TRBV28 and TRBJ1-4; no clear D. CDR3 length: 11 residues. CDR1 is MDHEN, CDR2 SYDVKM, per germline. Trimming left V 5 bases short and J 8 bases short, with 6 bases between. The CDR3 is CASSKREKLFF. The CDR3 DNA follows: TGTGCCAGCAGTAAGCGGGAAAAACTGTTTTTT.

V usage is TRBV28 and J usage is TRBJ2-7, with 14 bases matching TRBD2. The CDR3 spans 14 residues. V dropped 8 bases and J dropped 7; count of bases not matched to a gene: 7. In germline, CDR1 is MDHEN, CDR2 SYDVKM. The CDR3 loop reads CASRGTSGSQEQYF. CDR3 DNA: TGTGCCAGCCGGGGGACTAGCGGGAGCCAGGAGCAGTACTTC. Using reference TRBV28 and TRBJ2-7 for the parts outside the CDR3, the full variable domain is DVKVTQSSRYLVKRTGEKVFLECVQDMDHENMFWYRQDPGLGLRLIYFSYDVKMKEKGDIPEGYSVSREKKERFSLILESASTNQTSMYLCASRGTSGSQEQYFGPGTRLTVT.

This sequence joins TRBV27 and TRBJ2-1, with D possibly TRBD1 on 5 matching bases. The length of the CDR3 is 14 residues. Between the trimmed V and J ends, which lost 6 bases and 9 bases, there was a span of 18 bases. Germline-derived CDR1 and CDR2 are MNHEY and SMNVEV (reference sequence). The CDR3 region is CASSWGRSVGEQFF. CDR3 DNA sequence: TGTGCCAGCAGCTGGGGCAGGTCGGTGGGTGAGCAGTTCTTC.

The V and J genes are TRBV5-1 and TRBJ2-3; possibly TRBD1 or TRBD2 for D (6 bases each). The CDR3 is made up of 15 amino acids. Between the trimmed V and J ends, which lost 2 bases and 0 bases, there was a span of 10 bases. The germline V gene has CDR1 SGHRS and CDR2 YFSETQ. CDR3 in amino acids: CASSLLGGSTDTQYF. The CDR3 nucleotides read TGCGCCAGCAGCTTATTGGGGGGCAGCACAGATACGCAGTATTTT.

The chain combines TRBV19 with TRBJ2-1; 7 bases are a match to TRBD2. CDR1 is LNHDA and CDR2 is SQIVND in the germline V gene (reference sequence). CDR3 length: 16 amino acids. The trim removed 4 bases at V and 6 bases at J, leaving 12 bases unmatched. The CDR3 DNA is TGTGCCAGTAGTAGTCTAGCGGCCGGTGTTGTCAATGAGCAGTTCTTC. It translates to CASSSLAAGVVNEQFF. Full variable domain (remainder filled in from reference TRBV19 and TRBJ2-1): DGGITQSPKYLFRKEGQNVTLSCEQNLNHDAMYWYRQDPGQGLRLIYYSQIVNDFQKGDIAEGYSVSREKKESFPLTVTSAQKNPTAFYLCASSSLAAGVVNEQFFGPGTRLTVL.

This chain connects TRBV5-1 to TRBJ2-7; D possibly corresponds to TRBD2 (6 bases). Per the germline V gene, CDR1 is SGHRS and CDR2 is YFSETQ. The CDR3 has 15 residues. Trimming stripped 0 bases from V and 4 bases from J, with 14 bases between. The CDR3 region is CASSLVGSPVYEQYF. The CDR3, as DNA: TGCGCCAGCAGCTTGGTCGGGAGCCCGGTTTACGAGCAGTACTTC.

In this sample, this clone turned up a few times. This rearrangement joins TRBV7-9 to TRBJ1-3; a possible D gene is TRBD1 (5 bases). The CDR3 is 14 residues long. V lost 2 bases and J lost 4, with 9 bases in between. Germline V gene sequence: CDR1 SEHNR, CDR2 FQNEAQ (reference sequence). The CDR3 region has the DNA TGTGCCAGCAGCTTACGGGGGTTGGGAAACACCATATATTTT. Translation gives CASSLRGLGNTIYF.

The CDR3 region is CASSNPSTDTQYF. In DNA, the CDR3 is TGTGCCAGCAGCAACCCTTCCACAGATACGCAGTATTTT. The V gene is TRBV7-3, the J gene TRBJ2-3; D call uncertain. Deletions cut 5 bases from V and 2 bases from J, with 8 bases between. This CDR3 spans 13 amino acids. The germline V gene has CDR1 SGHTA and CDR2 FQGTGA.

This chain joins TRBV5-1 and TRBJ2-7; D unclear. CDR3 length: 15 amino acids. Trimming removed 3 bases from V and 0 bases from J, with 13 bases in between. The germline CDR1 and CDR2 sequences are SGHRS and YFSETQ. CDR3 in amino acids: CASSWSISISYEQYF. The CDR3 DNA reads TGCGCCAGCAGCTGGTCAATCTCTATCTCCTACGAGCAGTACTTC.

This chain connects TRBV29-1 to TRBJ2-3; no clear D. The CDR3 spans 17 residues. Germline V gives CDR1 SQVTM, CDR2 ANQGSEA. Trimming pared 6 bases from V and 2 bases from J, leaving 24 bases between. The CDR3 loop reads CSVTSAVPDPYTDTQYF. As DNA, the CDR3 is TGCAGCGTAACTTCCGCGGTTCCCGACCCGTACACAGATACGCAGTATTTT.

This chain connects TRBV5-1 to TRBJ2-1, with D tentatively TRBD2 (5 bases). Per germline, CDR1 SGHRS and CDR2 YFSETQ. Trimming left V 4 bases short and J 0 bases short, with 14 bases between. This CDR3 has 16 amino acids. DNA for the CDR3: TGCGCCAGCAGCAGGACTGGAACTAGCTCCTACAATGAGCAGTTCTTC. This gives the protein CASSRTGTSSYNEQFF.

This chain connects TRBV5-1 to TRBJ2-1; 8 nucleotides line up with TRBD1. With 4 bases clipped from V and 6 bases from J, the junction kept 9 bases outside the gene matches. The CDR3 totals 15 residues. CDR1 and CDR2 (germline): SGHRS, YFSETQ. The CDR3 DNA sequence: TGCGCCAGCAGCATCCAGGGGGCGCAAGGCAATGAGCAGTTCTTC. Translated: CASSIQGAQGNEQFF.

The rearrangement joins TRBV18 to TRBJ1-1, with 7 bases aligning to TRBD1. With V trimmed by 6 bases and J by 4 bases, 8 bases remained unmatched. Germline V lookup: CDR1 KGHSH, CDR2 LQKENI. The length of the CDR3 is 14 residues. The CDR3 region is CASSPQGGSTEAFF. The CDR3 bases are TGTGCCAGCTCGCCTCAGGGGGGGAGCACTGAAGCTTTCTTT.

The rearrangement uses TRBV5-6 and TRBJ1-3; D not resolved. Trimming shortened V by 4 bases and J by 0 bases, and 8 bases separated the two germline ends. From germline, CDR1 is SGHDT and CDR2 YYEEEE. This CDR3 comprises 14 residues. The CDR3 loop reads CASSHYSSGNTIYF. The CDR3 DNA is TGTGCCAGCAGCCATTACAGCTCTGGAAACACCATATATTTT.